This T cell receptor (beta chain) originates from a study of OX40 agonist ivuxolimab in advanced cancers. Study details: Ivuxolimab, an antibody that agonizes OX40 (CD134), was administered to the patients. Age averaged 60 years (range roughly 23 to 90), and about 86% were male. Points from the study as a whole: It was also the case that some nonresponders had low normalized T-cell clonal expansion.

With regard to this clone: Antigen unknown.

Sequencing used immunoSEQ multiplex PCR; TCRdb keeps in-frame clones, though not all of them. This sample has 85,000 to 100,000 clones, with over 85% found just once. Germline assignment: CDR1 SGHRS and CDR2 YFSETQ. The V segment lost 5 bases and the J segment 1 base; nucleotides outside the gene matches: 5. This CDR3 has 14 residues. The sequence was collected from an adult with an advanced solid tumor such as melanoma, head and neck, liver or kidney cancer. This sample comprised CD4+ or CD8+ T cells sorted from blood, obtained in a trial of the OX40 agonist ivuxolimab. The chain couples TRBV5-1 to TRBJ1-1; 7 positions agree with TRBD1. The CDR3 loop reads CASSWGTANTEAFF. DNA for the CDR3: TGCGCCAGCAGTTGGGGGACAGCGAACACTGAAGCTTTCTTT.